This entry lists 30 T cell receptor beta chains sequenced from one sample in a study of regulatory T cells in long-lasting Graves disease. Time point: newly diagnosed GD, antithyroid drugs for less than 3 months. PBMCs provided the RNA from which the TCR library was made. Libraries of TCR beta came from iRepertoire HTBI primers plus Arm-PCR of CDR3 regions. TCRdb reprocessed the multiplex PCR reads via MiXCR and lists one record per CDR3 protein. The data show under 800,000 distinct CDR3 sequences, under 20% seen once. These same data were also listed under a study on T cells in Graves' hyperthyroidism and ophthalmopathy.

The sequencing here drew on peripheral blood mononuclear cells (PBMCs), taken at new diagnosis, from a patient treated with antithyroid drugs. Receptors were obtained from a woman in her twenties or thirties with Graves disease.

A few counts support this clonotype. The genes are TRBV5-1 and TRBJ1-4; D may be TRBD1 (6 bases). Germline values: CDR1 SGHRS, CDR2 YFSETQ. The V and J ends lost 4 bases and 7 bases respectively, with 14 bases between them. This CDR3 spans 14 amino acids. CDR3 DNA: TGCGCCAGCAGCGTACAGGGCCTAGGTGAAAAACTGTTTTTT. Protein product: CASSVQGLGEKLFF.

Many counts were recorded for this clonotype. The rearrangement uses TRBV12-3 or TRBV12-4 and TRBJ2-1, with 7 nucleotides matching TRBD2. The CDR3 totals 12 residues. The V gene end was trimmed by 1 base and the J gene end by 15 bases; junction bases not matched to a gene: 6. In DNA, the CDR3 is TGTGCCAGCAGTTTAGGGCGGACTAGTCTGTTCTTC. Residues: CASSLGRTSLFF.

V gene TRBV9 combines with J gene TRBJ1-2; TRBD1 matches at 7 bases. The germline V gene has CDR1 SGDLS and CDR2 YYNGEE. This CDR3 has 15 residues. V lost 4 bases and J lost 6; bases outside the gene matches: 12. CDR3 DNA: TGTGCCAGCAGCCCACACCAGGGGGGAGAGGATGGCTACACCTTC. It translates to CASSPHQGGEDGYTF.

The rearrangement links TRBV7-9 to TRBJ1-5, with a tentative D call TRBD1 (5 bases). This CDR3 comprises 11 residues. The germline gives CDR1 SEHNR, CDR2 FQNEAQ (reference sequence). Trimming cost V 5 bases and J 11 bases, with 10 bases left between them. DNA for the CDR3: TGTGCCAGCAGCCAGGGAGTGACCCAGCATTTT. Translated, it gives CASSQGVTQHF.

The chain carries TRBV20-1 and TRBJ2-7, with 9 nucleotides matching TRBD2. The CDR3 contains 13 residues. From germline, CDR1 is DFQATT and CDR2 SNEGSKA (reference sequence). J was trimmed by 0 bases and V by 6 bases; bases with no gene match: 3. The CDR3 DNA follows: TGCAGTGCGGGACTAGCTAGCTCCTACGAGCAGTACTTC. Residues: CSAGLASSYEQYF.

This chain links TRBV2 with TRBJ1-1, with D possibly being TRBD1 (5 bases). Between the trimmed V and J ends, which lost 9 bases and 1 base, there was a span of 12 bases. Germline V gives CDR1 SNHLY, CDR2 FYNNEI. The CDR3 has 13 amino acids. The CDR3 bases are TGTGCCAGACTCGCGGGACGGAACACTGAAGCTTTCTTT. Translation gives CARLAGRNTEAFF.

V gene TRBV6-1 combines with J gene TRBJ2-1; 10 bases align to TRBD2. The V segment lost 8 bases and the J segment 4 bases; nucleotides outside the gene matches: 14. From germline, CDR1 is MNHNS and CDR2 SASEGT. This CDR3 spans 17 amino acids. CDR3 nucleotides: TGTGCCAGCCAGCCTATAGACATAGCGGGAGGATACAATGAGCAGTTCTTC. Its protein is CASQPIDIAGGYNEQFF.

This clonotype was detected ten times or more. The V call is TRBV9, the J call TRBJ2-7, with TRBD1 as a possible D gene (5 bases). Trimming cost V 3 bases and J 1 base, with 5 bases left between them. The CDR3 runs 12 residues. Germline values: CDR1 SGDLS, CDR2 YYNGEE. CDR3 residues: CASSGQSYEQYF. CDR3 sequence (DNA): TGTGCCAGCAGCGGACAGTCCTACGAGCAGTACTTC. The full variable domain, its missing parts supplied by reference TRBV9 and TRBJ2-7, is DSGVTQTPKHLITATGQRVTLRCSPRSGDLSVYWYQQSLDQGLQFLIQYYNGEERAKGNILERFSAQQFPDLHSELNLSSLELGDSALYFCASSGQSYEQYFGPGTRLTVT.

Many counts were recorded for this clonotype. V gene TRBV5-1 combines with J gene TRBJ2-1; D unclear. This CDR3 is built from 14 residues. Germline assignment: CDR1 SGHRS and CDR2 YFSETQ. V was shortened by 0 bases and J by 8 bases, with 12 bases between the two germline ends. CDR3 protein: CASSLGLGLYEQFF. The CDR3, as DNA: TGCGCCAGCAGCTTGGGGCTAGGCTTGTATGAGCAGTTCTTC. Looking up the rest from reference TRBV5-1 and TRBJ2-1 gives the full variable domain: KAGVTQTPRYLIKTRGQQVTLSCSPISGHRSVSWYQQTPGQGLQFLFEYFSETQRNKGNFPGRFSGRQFSNSRSEMNVSTLELGDSALYLCASSLGLGLYEQFFGPGTRLTVL.

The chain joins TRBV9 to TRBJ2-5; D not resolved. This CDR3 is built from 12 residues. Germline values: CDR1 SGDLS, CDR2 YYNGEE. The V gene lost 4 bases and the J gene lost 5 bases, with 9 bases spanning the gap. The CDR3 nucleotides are TGTGCCAGCAGCCATAATACGGAGACCCAGTACTTC. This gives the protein CASSHNTETQYF.

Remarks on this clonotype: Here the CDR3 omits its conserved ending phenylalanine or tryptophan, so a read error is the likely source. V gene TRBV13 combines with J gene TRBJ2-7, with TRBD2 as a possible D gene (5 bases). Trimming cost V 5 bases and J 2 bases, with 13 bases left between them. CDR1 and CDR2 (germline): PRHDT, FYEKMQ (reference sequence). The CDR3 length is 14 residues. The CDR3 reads CASSRKGGTYEQYS. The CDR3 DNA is TGTGCCAGCAGCCGCAAAGGAGGAACCTACGAGCAGTACTCC.

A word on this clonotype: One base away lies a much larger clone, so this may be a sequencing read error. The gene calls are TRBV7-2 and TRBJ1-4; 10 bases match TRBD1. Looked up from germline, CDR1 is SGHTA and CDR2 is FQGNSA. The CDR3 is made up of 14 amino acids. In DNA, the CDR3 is TGTGTCAGCAGTGGGACAGGGGCGGGCGAAAAACTGTTTTTT. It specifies CVSSGTGAGEKLFF.

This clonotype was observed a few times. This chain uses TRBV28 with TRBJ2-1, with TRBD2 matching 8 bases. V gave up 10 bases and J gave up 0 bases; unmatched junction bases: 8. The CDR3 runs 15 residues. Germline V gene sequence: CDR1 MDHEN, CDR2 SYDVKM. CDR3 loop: CATLLAGSSYNEQFF. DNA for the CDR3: TGTGCCACACTATTAGCGGGAAGCTCCTACAATGAGCAGTTCTTC.

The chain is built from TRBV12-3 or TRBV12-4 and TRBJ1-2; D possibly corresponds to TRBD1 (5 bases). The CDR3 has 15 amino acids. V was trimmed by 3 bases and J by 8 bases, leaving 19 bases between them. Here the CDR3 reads CASSFTIPGTIGYTF. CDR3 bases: TGTGCCAGCAGTTTTACTATTCCAGGGACTATCGGCTACACCTTC.

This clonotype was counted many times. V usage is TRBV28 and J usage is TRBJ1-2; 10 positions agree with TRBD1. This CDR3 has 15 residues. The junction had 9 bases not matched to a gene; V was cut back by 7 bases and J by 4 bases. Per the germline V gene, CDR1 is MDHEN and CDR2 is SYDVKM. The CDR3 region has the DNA TGTGCCAGCACCGGGGGGGGGACAGGGGCCTATGGCTACACCTTC. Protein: CASTGGGTGAYGYTF.

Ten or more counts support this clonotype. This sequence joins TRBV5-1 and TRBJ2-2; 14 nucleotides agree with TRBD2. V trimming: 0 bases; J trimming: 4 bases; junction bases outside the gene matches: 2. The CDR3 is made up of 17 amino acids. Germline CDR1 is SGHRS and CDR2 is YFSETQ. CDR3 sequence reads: CASSLAGLAGGTGELFF. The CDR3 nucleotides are TGCGCCAGCAGCTTGGCTGGACTAGCGGGAGGCACCGGGGAGCTGTTTTTT.

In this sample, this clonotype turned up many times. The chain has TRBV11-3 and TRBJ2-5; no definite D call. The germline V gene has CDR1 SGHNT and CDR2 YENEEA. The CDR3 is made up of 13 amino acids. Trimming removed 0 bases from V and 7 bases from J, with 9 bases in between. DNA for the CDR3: TGTGCCAGCAGCTTAGACCCCTCTGCGACCCAGTACTTC. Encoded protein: CASSLDPSATQYF. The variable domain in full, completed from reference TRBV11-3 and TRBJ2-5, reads EAGVVQSPRYKIIEKKQPVAFWCNPISGHNTLYWYLQNLGQGPELLIRYENEEAVDDSQLPKDRFSAERLKGVDSTLKIQPAELGDSAVYLCASSLDPSATQYFGPGTRLLVL.

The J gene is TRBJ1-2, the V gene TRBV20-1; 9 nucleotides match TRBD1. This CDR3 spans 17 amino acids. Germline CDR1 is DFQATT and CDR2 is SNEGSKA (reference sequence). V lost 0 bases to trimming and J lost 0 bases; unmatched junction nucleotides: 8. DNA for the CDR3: TGCAGTGCTAGAGATCCGAACAGGGGGCTTTCTAACTATGGCTACACCTTC. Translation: CSARDPNRGLSNYGYTF.

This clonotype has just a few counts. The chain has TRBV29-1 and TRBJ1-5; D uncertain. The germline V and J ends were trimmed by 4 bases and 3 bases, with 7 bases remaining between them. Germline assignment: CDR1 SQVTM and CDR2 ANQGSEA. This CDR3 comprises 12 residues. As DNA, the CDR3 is TGCAGCGTTGCAGAATTCAATCAGCCCCAGCATTTT. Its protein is CSVAEFNQPQHF.

The DNA of the CDR3 is TGTGCCAGCAGAGCTAGGGTGAACACCGGGGAGCTGTTTTTT. This gives the protein CASRARVNTGELFF. This sequence joins TRBV9 and TRBJ2-2; D is unresolved. This CDR3 is built from 14 residues. CDR1 is SGDLS and CDR2 is YYNGEE in the germline V gene. Between the trimmed V and J ends, which lost 5 bases and 1 base, there was a span of 9 bases.

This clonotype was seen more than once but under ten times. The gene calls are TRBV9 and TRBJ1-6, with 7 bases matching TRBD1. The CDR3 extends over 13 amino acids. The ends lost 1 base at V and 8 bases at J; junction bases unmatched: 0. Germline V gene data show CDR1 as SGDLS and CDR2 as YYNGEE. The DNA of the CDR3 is TGTGCCAGCAGCGTAACAGGGGATTCACCCCTCCACTTT. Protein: CASSVTGDSPLHF.

The CDR3: CASSDQFNQPQHF. The CDR3 coding sequence is TGTGCCAGCAGTGACCAGTTTAATCAGCCCCAGCATTTT. The genes are TRBV7-2 and TRBJ1-5; D gene unclear. The V end lost 6 bases, the J end lost 4 bases, and 10 bases lay between the germline ends. The CDR3 length is 13 residues. Germline V lookup: CDR1 SGHTA, CDR2 FQGNSA.

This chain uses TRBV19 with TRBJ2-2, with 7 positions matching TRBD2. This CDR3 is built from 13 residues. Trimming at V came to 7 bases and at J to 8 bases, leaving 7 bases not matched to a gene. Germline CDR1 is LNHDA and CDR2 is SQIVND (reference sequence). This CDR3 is CASKRPGGGELFF. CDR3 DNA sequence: TGTGCCAGTAAACGGCCCGGGGGGGGGGAGCTGTTTTTT.

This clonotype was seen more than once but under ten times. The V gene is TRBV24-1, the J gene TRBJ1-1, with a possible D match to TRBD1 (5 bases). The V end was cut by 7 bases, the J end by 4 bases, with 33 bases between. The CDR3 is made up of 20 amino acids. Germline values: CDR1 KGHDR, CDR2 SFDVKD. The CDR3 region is CATSDQHHGDGAFPPTEAFF. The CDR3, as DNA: TGTGCCACCAGCGACCAACACCACGGGGACGGCGCTTTTCCCCCCACTGAAGCTTTCTTT.

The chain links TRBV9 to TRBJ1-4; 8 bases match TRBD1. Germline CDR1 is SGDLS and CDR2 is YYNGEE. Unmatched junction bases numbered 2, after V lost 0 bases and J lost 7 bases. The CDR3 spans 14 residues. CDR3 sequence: CASSVGQGFEKLFF. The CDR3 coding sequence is TGTGCCAGCAGCGTAGGACAGGGGTTTGAAAAACTGTTTTTT.

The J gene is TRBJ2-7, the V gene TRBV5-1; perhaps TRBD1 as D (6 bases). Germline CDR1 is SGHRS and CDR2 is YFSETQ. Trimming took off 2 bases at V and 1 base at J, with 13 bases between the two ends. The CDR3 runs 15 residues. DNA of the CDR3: TGCGCCAGCAGCTTACAGGGTCTCCCTTCCTACGAGCAGTACTTC. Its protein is CASSLQGLPSYEQYF.

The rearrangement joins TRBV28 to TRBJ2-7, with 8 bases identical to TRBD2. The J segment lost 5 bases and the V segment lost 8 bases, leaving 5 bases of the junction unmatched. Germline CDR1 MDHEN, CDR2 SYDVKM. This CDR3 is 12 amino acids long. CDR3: CASSPAGDEQYF. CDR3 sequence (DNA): TGTGCCAGCTCACCAGCGGGGGACGAGCAGTACTTC.

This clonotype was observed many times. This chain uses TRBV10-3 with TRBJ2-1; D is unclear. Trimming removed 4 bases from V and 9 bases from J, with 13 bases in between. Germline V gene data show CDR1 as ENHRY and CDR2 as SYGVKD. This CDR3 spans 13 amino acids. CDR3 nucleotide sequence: TGTGCCATCAGTGCTGACTGGAGTAGTGAGCAGTTCTTC. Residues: CAISADWSSEQFF.

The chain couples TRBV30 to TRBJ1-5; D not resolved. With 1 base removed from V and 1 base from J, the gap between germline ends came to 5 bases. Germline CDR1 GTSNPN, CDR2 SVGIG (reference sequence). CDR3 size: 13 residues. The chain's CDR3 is CAWSEGSNQPQHF. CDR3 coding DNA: TGTGCCTGGAGTGAAGGGAGCAATCAGCCCCAGCATTTT.

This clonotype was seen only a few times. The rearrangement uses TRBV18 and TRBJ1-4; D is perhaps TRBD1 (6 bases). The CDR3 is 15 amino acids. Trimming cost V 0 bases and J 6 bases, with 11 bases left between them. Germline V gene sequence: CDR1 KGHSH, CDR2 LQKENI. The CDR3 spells CASSPPRGRDEKLFF. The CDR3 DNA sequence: TGTGCCAGCTCACCACCGCGGGGGCGGGATGAAAAACTGTTTTTT.